This T cell receptor beta chain emerged from a study of regulatory T cells in long-lasting Graves disease. The time point is: newly diagnosed GD, antithyroid drugs for less than 3 months. PBMC RNA was the source of the TCR library. CDR3 length: 16 amino acids. The J segment lost 2 bases and the V segment lost 2 bases, leaving 6 bases of the junction unmatched. Germline values: CDR1 SGHRS, CDR2 YFSETQ. Arm-PCR with iRepertoire HTBI primers amplified the CDR3 regions for these TCR beta libraries. MiXCR, applied by TCRdb to the multiplex PCR reads, yields one record per CDR3 protein. The table lists 580,000 or so distinct CDR3 sequences, approximately 16% of them singletons. These sequences were also reported in another study, on T cells in Graves' hyperthyroidism and ophthalmopathy. That study reports: Over 18 months, lack of ophthalmopathy progression marked Graves' hyperthyroidism as stable. Blood also held most thyroid clonotypes expanded beyond 0.001. Separation of ophthalmopathy from stable hyperthyroidism was achieved by a 13 V-J model. Before onset, by a median of approximately 5.9 months, the model predicted ophthalmopathy.

The receptor comes from a man in his late teens or twenties with Graves disease. The material sequenced was peripheral blood mononuclear cells (PBMCs), taken at new diagnosis, from a patient treated with antithyroid drugs. The gene calls are TRBV5-1 and TRBJ2-7; 11 bases line up with TRBD2. The CDR3 bases are TGCGCCAGCAGCTTAGGACTAGCGGGCCCCCCCTACGAGCAGTACTTC. Translating it yields CASSLGLAGPPYEQYF.